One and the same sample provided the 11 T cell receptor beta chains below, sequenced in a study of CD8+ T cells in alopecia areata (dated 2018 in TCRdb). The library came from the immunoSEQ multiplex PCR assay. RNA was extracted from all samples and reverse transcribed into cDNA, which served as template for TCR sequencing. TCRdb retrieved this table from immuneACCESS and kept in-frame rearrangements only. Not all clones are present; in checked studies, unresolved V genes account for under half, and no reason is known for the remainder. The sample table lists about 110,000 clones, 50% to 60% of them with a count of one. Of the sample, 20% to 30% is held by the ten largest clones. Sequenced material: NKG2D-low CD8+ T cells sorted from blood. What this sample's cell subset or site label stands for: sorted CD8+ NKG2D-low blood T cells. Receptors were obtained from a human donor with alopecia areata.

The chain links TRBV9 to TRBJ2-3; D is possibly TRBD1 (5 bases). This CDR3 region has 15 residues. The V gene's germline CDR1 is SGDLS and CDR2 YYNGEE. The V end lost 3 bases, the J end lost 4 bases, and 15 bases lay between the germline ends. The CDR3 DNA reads TGTGCCAGCAGCGAGGGGTCAGCTAATTCAGATACGCAGTATTTT. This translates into CASSEGSANSDTQYF.

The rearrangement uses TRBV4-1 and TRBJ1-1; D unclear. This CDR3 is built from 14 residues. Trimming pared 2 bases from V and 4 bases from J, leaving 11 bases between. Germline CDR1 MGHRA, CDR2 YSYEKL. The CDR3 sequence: CASSQNLRLTEAFF. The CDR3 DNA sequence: TGCGCCAGCAGCCAAAACCTACGGCTCACTGAAGCTTTCTTT.

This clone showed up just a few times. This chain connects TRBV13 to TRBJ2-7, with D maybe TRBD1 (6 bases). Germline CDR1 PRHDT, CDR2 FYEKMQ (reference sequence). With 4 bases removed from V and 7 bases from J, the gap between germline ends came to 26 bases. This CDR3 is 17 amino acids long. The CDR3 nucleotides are TGTGCCAGCAGCTCTGAAGACAGGCCCTCCAGGGGTTTTGAGCAGTACTTC. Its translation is CASSSEDRPSRGFEQYF.

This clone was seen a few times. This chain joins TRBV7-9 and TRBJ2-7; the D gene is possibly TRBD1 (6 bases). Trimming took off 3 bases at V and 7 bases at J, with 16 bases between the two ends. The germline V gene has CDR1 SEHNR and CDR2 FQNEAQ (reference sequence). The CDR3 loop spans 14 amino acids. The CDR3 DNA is TGTGCCAGCAGCTTCGGGGCAGGGGCGGATGAGCAGTACTTC. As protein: CASSFGAGADEQYF.

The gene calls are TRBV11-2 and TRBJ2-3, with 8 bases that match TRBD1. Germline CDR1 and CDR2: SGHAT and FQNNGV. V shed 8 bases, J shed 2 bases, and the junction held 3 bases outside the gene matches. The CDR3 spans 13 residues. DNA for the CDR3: TGTGCCAGCTGGACAGGGTACACAGATACGCAGTATTTT. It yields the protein CASWTGYTDTQYF.

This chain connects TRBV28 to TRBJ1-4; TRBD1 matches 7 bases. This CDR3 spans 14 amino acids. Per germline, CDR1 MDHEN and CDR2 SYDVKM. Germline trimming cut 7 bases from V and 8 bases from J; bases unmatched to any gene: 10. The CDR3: CASTSGTALEKLFF. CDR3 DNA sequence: TGTGCCAGCACCTCCGGGACAGCTCTAGAAAAACTGTTTTTT. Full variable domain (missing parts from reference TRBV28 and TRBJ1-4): DVKVTQSSRYLVKRTGEKVFLECVQDMDHENMFWYRQDPGLGLRLIYFSYDVKMKEKGDIPEGYSVSREKKERFSLILESASTNQTSMYLCASTSGTALEKLFFGSGTQLSVL.

This chain's CDR3 is CASSPRDGSYNEQFF. DNA for the CDR3: TGCGCCAGCAGCCCTCGGGACGGATCCTACAATGAGCAGTTCTTC. The chain couples TRBV4-1 to TRBJ2-1; the D gene could be TRBD1 or TRBD2 (5 bases each). The CDR3 totals 15 residues. Germline V gene data show CDR1 as MGHRA and CDR2 as YSYEKL. V was pared by 4 bases and J by 1 base, with 11 bases between.

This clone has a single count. In nucleotides, the CDR3 is TGTGCCAGCAGCCCCGCCGGGACAGGGGGCCTAGATGAAGCTTTCTTT. Residues: CASSPAGTGGLDEAFF. The rearrangement links TRBV7-8 to TRBJ1-1, with 12 bases that match TRBD1. The germline V gene encodes CDR1 SGHVS and CDR2 FQNEAQ. The CDR3 runs 16 residues. V was clipped by 5 bases and J by 7 bases; unmatched bases: 11.

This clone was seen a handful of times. CDR3 DNA: TGTGCCAGCAGCTTAGAAGCGGGGGCGGGCTATGAGCAGTTCTTC. Encoded protein: CASSLEAGAGYEQFF. The chain joins TRBV11-2 to TRBJ2-1; 8 positions agree with TRBD2. This CDR3 comprises 15 residues. Germline V gene data show CDR1 as SGHAT and CDR2 as FQNNGV. With 0 bases clipped from V and 8 bases from J, the junction kept 6 bases outside the gene matches.

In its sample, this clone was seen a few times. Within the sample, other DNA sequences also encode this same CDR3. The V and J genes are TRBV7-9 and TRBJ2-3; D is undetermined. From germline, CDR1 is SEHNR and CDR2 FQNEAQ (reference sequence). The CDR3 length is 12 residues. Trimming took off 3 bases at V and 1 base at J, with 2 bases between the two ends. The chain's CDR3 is CASSFGTDTQYF. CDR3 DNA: TGTGCCAGCAGCTTTGGCACAGATACGCAGTATTTT. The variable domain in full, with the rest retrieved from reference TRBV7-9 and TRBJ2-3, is DTGVSQNPRHKITKRGQNVTFRCDPISEHNRLYWYRQTLGQGPEFLTYFQNEAQLEKSRLLSDRFSAERPKGSFSTLEIQRTEQGDSAMYLCASSFGTDTQYFGPGTRLTVL.

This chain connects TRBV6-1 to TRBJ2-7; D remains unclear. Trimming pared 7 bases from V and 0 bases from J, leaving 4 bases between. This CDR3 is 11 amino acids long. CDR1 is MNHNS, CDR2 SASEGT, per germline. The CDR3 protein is CASTYSYEQYF. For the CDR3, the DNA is TGTGCCAGCACCTACTCCTACGAGCAGTACTTC.